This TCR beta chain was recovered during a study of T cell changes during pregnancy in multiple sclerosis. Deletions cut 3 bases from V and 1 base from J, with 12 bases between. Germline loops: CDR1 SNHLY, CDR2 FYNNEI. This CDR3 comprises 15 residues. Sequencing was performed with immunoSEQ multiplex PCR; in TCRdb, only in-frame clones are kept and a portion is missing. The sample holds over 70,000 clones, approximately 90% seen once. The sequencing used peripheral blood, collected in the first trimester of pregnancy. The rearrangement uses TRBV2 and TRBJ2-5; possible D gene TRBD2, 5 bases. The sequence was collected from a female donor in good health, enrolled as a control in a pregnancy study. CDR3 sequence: CASSDLKGAQETQYF. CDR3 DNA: TGTGCCAGCAGTGACTTGAAGGGAGCCCAAGAGACCCAGTACTTC.